This T cell receptor beta chain was identified in a study of beta chain features in type 1 diabetes. Reverse transcription of all isolated RNA meant that expressed TCRB transcripts were sequenced. Here immunoSEQ multiplex PCR was the method, and the copy in TCRdb shows in-frame clones only, minus some. The table records around 160,000 clones, just over 8% of them present only once. Using CD45RO/CCR7/CD25/CD127/CD95/CD27, CD4+ naive, central memory, regulatory and stem cell-like memory cells were sorted. Worth noting for this clone: Its target is unknown.

Study observations and caveats: Comparison showed that naive, central memory and Treg TCRB repertoires appeared more similar among patients than among healthy donors. Whether TCRB rearrangement is influenced by HLA type was left unresolved in this analysis. A moderate, significant TCRB CDR3 shortening appeared in type 1 diabetes across four CD4+ subsets. Junctions at VDJ sites from type 1 diabetes patients had fewer insertions and more deletions.

The receptor was derived from a woman aged 18-35 years with type 1 diabetes. Material for sequencing was central memory CD4+ T cells from blood.

CDR3 in amino acids: CASSSVRDTEAFF. CDR3 nucleotides: TGTGCCAGCAGCTCCGTTCGGGACACTGAAGCTTTCTTT. The V gene is TRBV11-3, the J gene TRBJ1-1; D gene ambiguous. The CDR3 is 13 residues long. The V end lost 4 bases, the J end lost 3 bases, and 9 bases lay between the germline ends. Per the germline V gene, CDR1 is SGHNT and CDR2 is YENEEA.